Reported below is one T cell receptor (beta chain). The sample originates from a study of long-term antiretroviral therapy in people with HIV. Survey level was the resolution at which the v3.0 immunoSEQ assay ran. Repertoires were generated with immunoSEQ multiplex PCR, while TCRdb's copy carries only in-frame clones and drops some. The sample holds 20,000 to 25,000 clones, roughly 87% seen once. Germline V gene data show CDR1 as GTSNPN and CDR2 as SVGIG (reference sequence). The CDR3 runs to 14 residues. V shed 5 bases and J 2 bases; nucleotides not matched to a gene: 6. The material was unsorted PBMCs, obtained 0.3 years after starting antiretroviral therapy. The receptor comes from a man aged 45-65 years with HIV. The chain uses TRBV30 and TRBJ2-5; 9 bases match TRBD1. CDR3 region: CAWAPGQGQETQYF. CDR3 nucleotide sequence: TGTGCCTGGGCGCCGGGACAGGGACAAGAGACCCAGTACTTC.